The clone carrying this TCR beta chain was seen a handful of times. Its antigen is as yet unknown. The junction and the germline gene differ at one end; a read error may be behind it. Here immunoSEQ multiplex PCR was the method, and the copy in TCRdb shows in-frame clones only, minus some. The table shows approximately 92,000 clones, with 91% occurring only once. The data are from a study of T cell responses to AZD1222 COVID-19 vaccine. About the research overall: Analysis merged second doses at about 4 or about 12 weeks. General study findings and limits: Spike-specific TCR breadth and depth both grew after two AZD1222 doses. The donor group comprised mostly white British people and more females; the analysis possibly underestimated clonal diversity.

This CDR3 region has 15 residues. Germline V gene sequence: CDR1 SSHAT, CDR2 FNYEAQ (reference sequence). The clonotype comes from an adult in good health. Source: peripheral blood, taken on day 0 of AZD1222 vaccination. The rearrangement uses TRBV7-7 and TRBJ2-1; TRBD2 agrees at 8 bases. The CDR3 DNA sequence: TGTGCTAGCAGCCTGACCGGGACTAGCTACAATGAGCAGTTCTTC. Translating gives CASSLTGTSYNEQFF. Complete variable domain (other parts from reference TRBV7-7 and TRBJ2-1): GAGVSQSPRYKVTKRGQDVTLRCDPISSHATLYWYQQALGQGPEFLTYFNYEAQPDKSGLPSDRFSAERPEGSISTLTIQRTEQRDSAMYRCASSLTGTSYNEQFFGPGTRLTVL.